This record concerns one TCR beta chain sequence. This CDR3 contains 14 residues. V was clipped by 3 bases and J by 4 bases, with 7 bases between them. The germline V gene has CDR1 SEHNR and CDR2 FQNEAQ (reference sequence). The sample originates from a study of blood T cell repertoires in COVID-19. Across the whole study: Some COVID-19 samples were acute and others convalescent; all came from the United States, Italy and Spain. Nucleic acid was either cDNA or gDNA, and it came from T cells, B-cell-depleted T cells, or PBMCs.

Original processing methods: Scientists estimated how many nucleated cells there were by amplifying reference gene primers. The method was immunoSEQ multiplex PCR; TCRdb's version includes in-frame clones alone and lacks a portion of them. V, J and clone size reflect that table, while D and trimming were determined from the DNA. The table includes some 87,000 clones, approximately 84% detected once. Sequencing input: peripheral blood. This clonotype originated in a man older than 75 with active or convalescent COVID-19. The J gene is TRBJ1-6, the V gene TRBV7-9, with D perhaps TRBD1 (5 bases). Written as DNA, the CDR3 is TGTGCCAGCAGCTTCGGGGGTTATAATTCACCCCTCCACTTT. It translates to CASSFGGYNSPLHF. Using reference TRBV7-9 and TRBJ1-6 for the parts outside the CDR3, the full variable domain is DTGVSQNPRHKITKRGQNVTFRCDPISEHNRLYWYRQTLGQGPEFLTYFQNEAQLEKSRLLSDRFSAERPKGSFSTLEIQRTEQGDSAMYLCASSFGGYNSPLHFGNGTRLTVT.